This TCR beta chain comes out of a study of cytotoxic CD8 clonotypes in ibrutinib-treated CLL. The wider study: Productive templates per sample averaged nearly 260,000; productive rearrangements, 80,000 to 95,000. Findings and limits, study-wide: Public clonotypes occurred uncommonly; on treatment, they contracted or remained stable.

Regarding this clone: Its matching antigen is unknown.

Profiled with immunoSEQ multiplex PCR; TCRdb holds only in-frame clones, not every one. The sample records 65,000 to 95,000 clones, about 86% being singletons. Trimming took off 3 bases at V and 9 bases at J, with 18 bases between the two ends. Germline CDR1 SGHAT, CDR2 FQNNGV. CDR3 length: 14 residues. Sequences were derived from PBMCs, sampled before ibrutinib treatment. The chain recombines TRBV11-2 with TRBJ2-7; D is perhaps TRBD1 (5 bases). The receptor comes from a human donor with chronic lymphocytic leukemia. The CDR3 loop is CASSLVPELTGQYF. In nucleotides, the CDR3 is TGTGCCAGCAGCTTGGTGCCCGAATTAACAGGGCAGTACTTC.